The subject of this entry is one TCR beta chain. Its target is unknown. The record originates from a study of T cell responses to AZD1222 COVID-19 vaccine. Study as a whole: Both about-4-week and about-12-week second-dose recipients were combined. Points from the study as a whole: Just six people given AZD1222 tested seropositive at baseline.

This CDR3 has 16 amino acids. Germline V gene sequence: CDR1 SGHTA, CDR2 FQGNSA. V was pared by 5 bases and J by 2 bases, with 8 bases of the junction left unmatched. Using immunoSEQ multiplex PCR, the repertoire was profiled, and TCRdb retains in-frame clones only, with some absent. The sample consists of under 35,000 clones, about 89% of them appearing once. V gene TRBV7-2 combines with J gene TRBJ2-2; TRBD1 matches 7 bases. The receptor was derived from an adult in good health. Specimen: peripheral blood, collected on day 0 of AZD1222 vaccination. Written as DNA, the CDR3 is TGTGCCAGCAGCCCGTACAGGGGACCTAACACCGGGGAGCTGTTTTTT. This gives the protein CASSPYRGPNTGELFF.